These 21 T cell receptor beta chains were sequenced from one sample in a study of T cell responses to AZD1222 COVID-19 vaccine. Clones were read by immunoSEQ multiplex PCR, and TCRdb kept only the in-frame ones, dropping some. This sample has about 100,000 clones, with 92% found just once. Material: peripheral blood, obtained on day 0 of AZD1222 vaccination. These receptors were obtained from an adult in good health.

The chain has TRBV10-3 and TRBJ2-7, with 14 bases that match TRBD2. Germline V lookup: CDR1 ENHRY, CDR2 SYGVKD. The CDR3 spans 16 residues. V trimming: 0 bases; J trimming: 3 bases; junction bases outside the gene matches: 1. The chain's CDR3 is CAISESGTSGSYEQYF. The CDR3 DNA follows: TGTGCCATCAGTGAGTCGGGGACTAGCGGGAGCTACGAGCAGTACTTC.

V is TRBV7-9 and J is TRBJ1-1; perhaps TRBD1 as D (6 bases). Trimming removed 8 bases at V and 2 bases at J, with 15 bases between. The CDR3 totals 14 residues. The germline V gene encodes CDR1 SEHNR and CDR2 FQNEAQ (reference sequence). CDR3: CASGTRDLNTEAFF. CDR3 in DNA: TGTGCCAGCGGGACAAGAGATCTAAACACTGAAGCTTTCTTT. Full variable domain (outside the CDR3, taken from reference TRBV7-9 and TRBJ1-1): DTGVSQNPRHKITKRGQNVTFRCDPISEHNRLYWYRQTLGQGPEFLTYFQNEAQLEKSRLLSDRFSAERPKGSFSTLEIQRTEQGDSAMYLCASGTRDLNTEAFFGQGTRLTVV.

This clone has just a few counts. The rearrangement links TRBV10-3 to TRBJ1-5, with 10 bases identical to TRBD1. Germline assignment: CDR1 ENHRY and CDR2 SYGVKD. The CDR3 totals 15 residues. The J segment lost 3 bases and the V segment lost 6 bases, leaving 5 bases of the junction unmatched. CDR3 residues: CAIRAGTGDNQPQHF. In nucleotides, the CDR3 is TGTGCCATCAGGGCCGGGACAGGGGACAATCAGCCCCAGCATTTT.

This chain connects TRBV11-3 to TRBJ1-4, with D possibly TRBD1 on 5 matching bases. Germline CDR1 SGHNT, CDR2 YENEEA. The V gene lost 5 bases and the J gene lost 0 bases, with 10 bases spanning the gap. The CDR3 extends over 15 amino acids. The CDR3 loop is CASSIGTTTNEKLFF. In DNA form, the CDR3 reads TGTGCCAGCAGCATCGGGACCACAACTAATGAAAAACTGTTTTTT.

V and J are TRBV11-2 and TRBJ1-1; 8 nucleotides align to TRBD1. This CDR3 is 14 amino acids long. The V segment lost 8 bases and the J segment 2 bases; nucleotides outside the gene matches: 7. Germline CDR1 is SGHAT and CDR2 is FQNNGV. The CDR3 loop reads CASGTGAINTEAFF. CDR3 coding DNA: TGTGCCAGCGGGACAGGCGCTATTAACACTGAAGCTTTCTTT.

The rearrangement joins TRBV18 to TRBJ1-2; D ambiguous. Germline values: CDR1 KGHSH, CDR2 LQKENI. V was trimmed by 3 bases and J by 5 bases, leaving 10 bases between them. The CDR3 extends over 13 amino acids. CDR3 nucleotide sequence: TGTGCCAGCTCACCGGCTGGGGAGTATGGCTACACCTTC. As protein: CASSPAGEYGYTF.

The gene calls are TRBV19 and TRBJ2-5; 13 positions match TRBD2. From germline, CDR1 is LNHDA and CDR2 SQIVND (reference sequence). Trimming took 4 bases from V and 6 from J; bases not matched to a gene: 8. The length of the CDR3 is 16 residues. The CDR3 loop reads CASSTAPTSGGKTQYF. The CDR3 coding sequence is TGTGCCAGTAGTACCGCCCCGACTAGCGGGGGGAAGACCCAGTACTTC. Combining the CDR3 with reference TRBV19 and TRBJ2-5 gives the whole variable domain DGGITQSPKYLFRKEGQNVTLSCEQNLNHDAMYWYRQDPGQGLRLIYYSQIVNDFQKGDIAEGYSVSREKKESFPLTVTSAQKNPTAFYLCASSTAPTSGGKTQYFGPGTRLLVL.

The chain couples TRBV6-2 or TRBV6-3 to TRBJ1-1; D unresolved. With 3 bases removed from V and 4 bases from J, the gap between germline ends came to 18 bases. The CDR3 consists of 16 residues. Germline CDR1 MNHEY, CDR2 SVGEGT. This CDR3 reads CASSYPLRLSSTEAFF. The CDR3 bases are TGTGCCAGCAGTTATCCCCTAAGGCTCTCCAGCACTGAAGCTTTCTTT.

The gene calls are TRBV3-1 (or the pseudogene TRBV3-2) and TRBJ1-2; no clear D. The length of the CDR3 is 13 residues. Looked up from germline, CDR1 is LGHDT and CDR2 is YNNKEL (reference sequence). V was cut by 4 bases and J by 4 bases, with 10 bases left in between. This chain's CDR3 is CASSPEGAYGYTF. The CDR3 region has the DNA TGTGCCAGCAGCCCCGAGGGAGCCTATGGCTACACCTTC.

The chain recombines TRBV5-1 with TRBJ1-1, with TRBD1 identical over 9 bases. CDR3 length: 15 residues. The J segment lost 1 base and the V segment lost 3 bases, leaving 4 bases of the junction unmatched. Germline V gene sequence: CDR1 SGHRS, CDR2 YFSETQ. CDR3 sequence: CASSWGQGRNTEAFF. CDR3 nucleotide sequence: TGCGCCAGCAGCTGGGGACAGGGAAGGAACACTGAAGCTTTCTTT. The full variable domain, its missing parts supplied by reference TRBV5-1 and TRBJ1-1, is KAGVTQTPRYLIKTRGQQVTLSCSPISGHRSVSWYQQTPGQGLQFLFEYFSETQRNKGNFPGRFSGRQFSNSRSEMNVSTLELGDSALYLCASSWGQGRNTEAFFGQGTRLTVV.

This clone was picked up a small number of times. V usage is TRBV5-8 and J usage is TRBJ1-5; 7 positions agree with TRBD1. Germline V gene sequence: CDR1 SGHTS, CDR2 YDEGEE. The CDR3 runs 18 residues. J gave up 4 bases and V 0 bases, and 13 bases lay outside the gene matches. In DNA form, the CDR3 reads TGTGCCAGCAGCTTGGCAGTTGGGTACGGGACAGCTAATCAGCCCCAGCATTTT. This sequence encodes CASSLAVGYGTANQPQHF.

Of note for this clone: Other DNA sequences in the same sample also yield this CDR3. V gene TRBV9 combines with J gene TRBJ2-7; TRBD2 matches at 11 bases. Per the germline V gene, CDR1 is SGDLS and CDR2 is YYNGEE. The CDR3 extends over 15 amino acids. Trimming removed 0 bases from V and 4 bases from J; junction bases left unmatched: 3. The CDR3 DNA reads TGTGCCAGCAGCGTAGGTCCTAGCGGGGGGTACGAGCAGTACTTC. Amino acids: CASSVGPSGGYEQYF. Full variable domain (outside the CDR3, taken from reference TRBV9 and TRBJ2-7): DSGVTQTPKHLITATGQRVTLRCSPRSGDLSVYWYQQSLDQGLQFLIQYYNGEERAKGNILERFSAQQFPDLHSELNLSSLELGDSALYFCASSVGPSGGYEQYFGPGTRLTVT.

This rearrangement joins TRBV18 to TRBJ2-2; unclear D gene. Per the germline V gene, CDR1 is KGHSH and CDR2 is LQKENI. The CDR3 spans 13 residues. V shed 3 bases and J shed 7 bases, with 9 bases lying between them. The CDR3 is CASSPSGYGELFF. In DNA form, the CDR3 reads TGTGCCAGCTCACCCTCCGGGTACGGGGAGCTGTTTTTT.

This chain uses TRBV29-1 with TRBJ1-2; no clear D. The CDR3 loop spans 12 amino acids. Trimming stripped 6 bases from V and 2 bases from J, with 10 bases between. Germline V gene data show CDR1 as SQVTM and CDR2 as ANQGSEA. CDR3 DNA sequence: TGCAGCGTCAACCACGGAAACTATGGCTACACCTTC. Translation: CSVNHGNYGYTF.

The chain couples TRBV24-1 to TRBJ2-7; 8 bases match TRBD2. CDR1 is KGHDR and CDR2 is SFDVKD in the germline V gene. J gave up 4 bases and V 3 bases, and 1 base lay outside the gene matches. CDR3 length equals 13 residues. The CDR3 is CATSDPGGYEQYF. In DNA, the CDR3 is TGTGCCACCAGTGATCCGGGGGGGTACGAGCAGTACTTC.

The rearrangement links TRBV7-9 to TRBJ2-5; D possibly corresponds to TRBD1 (5 bases). Trimming removed 5 bases at V and 2 bases at J, with 15 bases between. CDR3 length equals 15 residues. CDR1 and CDR2 from the germline V gene are SEHNR and FQNEAQ (reference sequence). The DNA for the CDR3 is TGTGCCAGCAGCCTAACAGGACATACACAAGAGACCCAGTACTTC. It yields the protein CASSLTGHTQETQYF.

This chain connects TRBV28 to TRBJ1-1; D is possibly TRBD1 (5 bases). This CDR3 comprises 15 residues. With 5 bases removed from V and 11 bases from J, the gap between germline ends came to 24 bases. In germline, CDR1 is MDHEN, CDR2 SYDVKM. This chain's CDR3 is CASSESGTGSWDAFF. The CDR3 DNA sequence: TGTGCCAGCAGTGAGTCCGGGACGGGGAGCTGGGATGCTTTCTTT.

The V gene is TRBV14, the J gene TRBJ2-1; no reliable D call. The V end lost 4 bases, the J end lost 6 bases, and 19 bases lay between the germline ends. The CDR3 covers 16 residues. Germline CDR1 SGHDN, CDR2 FVKESK. CDR3 in DNA: TGTGCCAGCAGCCCCTCCATAACACCACGGATCAATGAGCAGTTCTTC. This gives the protein CASSPSITPRINEQFF.

The V gene is TRBV12-3 or TRBV12-4, the J gene TRBJ2-6; D gene unclear. CDR3 length: 13 residues. The ends were cut back, 7 bases at V and 0 bases at J, with 4 bases in the middle. The CDR3 DNA follows: TGTGCCAGCACCTTCTCTGGGGCCAACGTCCTGACTTTC. Residues: CASTFSGANVLTF.

The rearrangement links TRBV3-1 (or the pseudogene TRBV3-2) to TRBJ2-3; D remains ambiguous. The V end was cut by 2 bases, the J end by 1 base, with 7 bases between. This CDR3 is 14 amino acids long. The germline CDR1 and CDR2 sequences are LGHDT and YNNKEL (reference sequence). DNA for the CDR3: TGTGCCAGCAGCCAAACCCGGGGCACAGATACGCAGTATTTT. This sequence encodes CASSQTRGTDTQYF.

In its sample, this clone was seen once. V usage is TRBV15 and J usage is TRBJ2-1, with D possibly being TRBD1 or TRBD2 (6 bases each). This CDR3 contains 16 residues. The ends were cut back, 4 bases at V and 3 bases at J, with 16 bases in the middle. Germline V CDR1 and CDR2: LNHNV, YYDKDF (reference sequence). The CDR3 nucleotides are TGTGCCACCAGCAACCGACTGGGGGGCGACTACAATGAGCAGTTCTTC. This gives the protein CATSNRLGGDYNEQFF. The full variable domain, completed using reference TRBV15 and TRBJ2-1, is DAMVIQNPRYQVTQFGKPVTLSCSQTLNHNVMYWYQQKSSQAPKLLFHYYDKDFNNEADTPDNFQSRRPNTSFCFLDIRSPGLGDTAMYLCATSNRLGGDYNEQFFGPGTRLTVL.